Each of the 25 T cell receptor beta chains below was sequenced from the same sample in a study of shared clonotypes between healthy human individuals. Generated by immunoSEQ multiplex PCR, the TCRdb table keeps only in-frame clones and is missing some. The data hold around 2.1 million clones, with roughly 91% observed a single time. Naive CD8 cells were CD45RO-negative, positively selected for CCR7, excluding terminally differentiated effector memory CD45RA+ cells. Sequenced input: naive CD8+ T cells from PBMCs. The receptor set was obtained from a man younger than 35 in good health. Some clones in this sample may be carry-over from other donors' samples.

The genes are TRBV2 and TRBJ2-7; D is undetermined. The CDR3 runs to 12 residues. The V and J ends lost 1 base and 5 bases respectively, with 6 bases between them. Germline lookup yields CDR1 SNHLY and CDR2 FYNNEI. The CDR3 loop is CASSEVGDEQYF. CDR3 DNA: TGTGCCAGCAGTGAAGTGGGTGACGAGCAGTACTTC. Full variable domain (outside the CDR3, taken from reference TRBV2 and TRBJ2-7): EPEVTQTPSHQVTQMGQEVILRCVPISNHLYFYWYRQILGQKVEFLVSFYNNEISEKSEIFDDQFSVERPDGSNFTLKIRSTKLEDSAMYFCASSEVGDEQYFGPGTRLTVT.

V and J are TRBV5-1 and TRBJ2-6; D is unresolved. The CDR3 contains 17 residues. CDR1 and CDR2 from the germline V gene are SGHRS and YFSETQ. Trimming removed 0 bases at V and 3 bases at J, with 13 bases between. The chain's CDR3 is CASSLGYLESGANVLTF. The CDR3 nucleotides are TGCGCCAGCAGCTTGGGGTATTTGGAGAGTGGGGCCAACGTCCTGACTTTC.

V usage is TRBV6-6 and J usage is TRBJ2-1; D ambiguous. Germline CDR1 MNHNY, CDR2 SVGAGI (reference sequence). The CDR3 totals 13 residues. Trimming took 10 bases from V and 0 from J, leaving 10 bases between them. The CDR3 nucleotides are TGTGCCACCGTCCTGAGCTCCTACAATGAGCAGTTCTTC. Protein sequence: CATVLSSYNEQFF.

The chain has TRBV7-9 and TRBJ2-7; D gene uncertain. Germline values: CDR1 SEHNR, CDR2 FQNEAQ (reference sequence). The V end was cut by 4 bases, the J end by 5 bases, with 12 bases between. The CDR3 totals 13 residues. CDR3 region: CASSSTSGDEQYF. The CDR3 coding sequence is TGTGCCAGCAGCTCGACTTCTGGCGACGAGCAGTACTTC.

On this clone: Other DNA variants within this sample encode the same CDR3. This chain connects TRBV28 to TRBJ1-1, with D unclear. The CDR3 extends over 11 amino acids. Trimming left V 3 bases short and J 4 bases short, with 3 bases between. Germline V gene data show CDR1 as MDHEN and CDR2 as SYDVKM. The chain's CDR3 is CASSLGTEAFF. The CDR3 DNA follows: TGTGCCAGCAGTTTGGGCACTGAAGCTTTCTTT.

In its sample, this clone was seen once. V usage is TRBV5-5 and J usage is TRBJ2-7, with a weak D call TRBD2 (6 bases). The germline V gene encodes CDR1 SGHKS and CDR2 YYEKEE (reference sequence). The CDR3 has 14 residues. Deletions cut 1 base from V and 3 bases from J, with 11 bases between. CDR3 in amino acids: CASSLRPGVYEQYF. The CDR3 bases are TGTGCCAGCAGCTTGAGACCGGGAGTCTACGAGCAGTACTTC.

The chain recombines TRBV5-6 with TRBJ1-4; D is perhaps TRBD1 (6 bases). Trimming cost V 2 bases and J 7 bases, with 12 bases left between them. The CDR3 contains 14 residues. The germline V gene has CDR1 SGHDT and CDR2 YYEEEE. CDR3 amino acids: CASSFRGAREKLFF. CDR3 in DNA: TGTGCCAGCAGCTTTCGGGGGGCGCGTGAAAAACTGTTTTTT.

The chain recombines TRBV9 with TRBJ2-7, with 11 bases that match TRBD2. The CDR3 loop spans 15 amino acids. V shed 4 bases and J 3 bases; nucleotides not matched to a gene: 6. Germline CDR1 SGDLS, CDR2 YYNGEE. The CDR3 DNA is TGTGCCAGCAGCCCCACGGGACTAGCGGTCTACGAGCAGTACTTC. As protein: CASSPTGLAVYEQYF. The entire variable domain, with the rest obtained from reference TRBV9 and TRBJ2-7, is as follows: DSGVTQTPKHLITATGQRVTLRCSPRSGDLSVYWYQQSLDQGLQFLIQYYNGEERAKGNILERFSAQQFPDLHSELNLSSLELGDSALYFCASSPTGLAVYEQYFGPGTRLTVT.

The chain is built from TRBV4-1 and TRBJ1-3; TRBD1 agrees at 9 bases. V dropped 1 base and J dropped 4; count of bases not matched to a gene: 8. Germline V lookup: CDR1 MGHRA, CDR2 YSYEKL. The CDR3 consists of 17 residues. CDR3 residues: CASSQGPQGAWGNTIYF. In DNA form, the CDR3 reads TGCGCCAGCAGCCAAGGCCCACAGGGGGCTTGGGGAAACACCATATATTTT.

The rearrangement joins TRBV27 to TRBJ1-1; unclear D gene. Per germline, CDR1 MNHEY and CDR2 SMNVEV (reference sequence). CDR3 size: 13 residues. Trimming shortened V by 4 bases and J by 1 base, and 7 bases separated the two germline ends. The CDR3 reads CASSSWGNTEAFF. The CDR3 DNA is TGTGCCAGCAGTTCCTGGGGGAACACTGAAGCTTTCTTT.

This chain joins TRBV9 and TRBJ1-2; tentative D call: TRBD1 (6 bases). The CDR3 is 16 residues long. V dropped 2 bases and J dropped 4 bases, with 18 bases sitting between them. In germline, CDR1 is SGDLS, CDR2 YYNGEE. The CDR3 DNA reads TGTGCCAGCAGCGTGGGAGGGGGAGGCAGCGGCTATGGCTACACCTTC. Translated, it gives CASSVGGGGSGYGYTF. Complete variable domain (other parts from reference TRBV9 and TRBJ1-2): DSGVTQTPKHLITATGQRVTLRCSPRSGDLSVYWYQQSLDQGLQFLIQYYNGEERAKGNILERFSAQQFPDLHSELNLSSLELGDSALYFCASSVGGGGSGYGYTFGSGTRLTVV.

The gene calls are TRBV10-3 and TRBJ2-7; D is possibly TRBD2 (6 bases). This CDR3 is 13 amino acids long. V lost 6 bases to trimming and J lost 5 bases, with 14 bases between them. Germline V gene sequence: CDR1 ENHRY, CDR2 SYGVKD. CDR3 region: CAIRERDSDEQYF. The CDR3 nucleotides are TGTGCCATCAGAGAACGGGACTCGGACGAGCAGTACTTC.

The rearrangement joins TRBV4-1 to TRBJ2-6; D is possibly TRBD1 or TRBD2 (5 bases each). CDR3 length equals 14 residues. V was shortened by 7 bases and J by 2 bases, with 9 bases between the two germline ends. Germline CDR1 MGHRA, CDR2 YSYEKL. The CDR3 coding sequence is TGCGCCAGCACCCCGGGGCCTGGGGCCAACGTCCTGACTTTC. It translates to CASTPGPGANVLTF.

This rearrangement joins TRBV28 to TRBJ1-5; unclear D gene. The CDR3 has 13 residues. Germline values: CDR1 MDHEN, CDR2 SYDVKM. V was cut by 8 bases and J by 3 bases, with 11 bases left in between. As DNA, the CDR3 is TGTGCCAGCCTTGCGCAGGCCAATCAGCCCCAGCATTTT. It yields the protein CASLAQANQPQHF.

This rearrangement joins TRBV5-1 to TRBJ2-3, with 11 nucleotides matching TRBD1. J lost 5 bases, V lost 3 bases, and 5 bases had no gene match. The CDR3 sequence is 15 residues long. Germline V CDR1 and CDR2: SGHRS, YFSETQ. The CDR3 bases are TGCGCCAGCAGCTGGACAGGGGGCTTGGGAGATACGCAGTATTTT. Translating it yields CASSWTGGLGDTQYF.

This rearrangement joins TRBV6-5 to TRBJ1-1; D is ambiguous. Deletions cut 7 bases from V and 0 bases from J, with 9 bases between. CDR1 and CDR2 from the germline V gene are MNHEY and SVGAGI. CDR3 length: 13 amino acids. CDR3 protein: CASTVGLNTEAFF. CDR3 bases: TGTGCCAGCACGGTTGGCCTGAACACTGAAGCTTTCTTT.

This chain joins TRBV6-5 and TRBJ1-1; D ambiguous. V was shortened by 6 bases and J by 1 base, with 12 bases between the two germline ends. From germline, CDR1 is MNHEY and CDR2 SVGAGI. This CDR3 spans 14 amino acids. CDR3 residues: CASSFSDRNTEAFF. The DNA for the CDR3 is TGTGCCAGCAGCTTTTCCGACCGGAACACTGAAGCTTTCTTT.

The chain carries TRBV7-9 and TRBJ2-7; 9 bases match TRBD1. The CDR3 runs 15 residues. Germline V gene lookup returns CDR1 SEHNR and CDR2 FQNEAQ (reference sequence). The trim removed 5 bases at V and 3 bases at J, leaving 8 bases unmatched. The CDR3 nucleotides read TGTGCCAGCAGCGCGCCGGGACAGGGACTCTACGAGCAGTACTTC. The encoded protein is CASSAPGQGLYEQYF.

The V gene is TRBV7-8, the J gene TRBJ1-5, with D unresolved. The CDR3 totals 13 residues. V lost 3 bases to trimming and J lost 2 bases, with 5 bases between them. Germline V CDR1 and CDR2: SGHVS, FQNEAQ. This CDR3 reads CASSFGGNQPQHF. CDR3 bases: TGTGCCAGCAGCTTCGGCGGCAATCAGCCCCAGCATTTT.

CDR3 sequence reads: CASSWGQNNEQFF. CDR3 coding DNA: TGTGCCAGCAGTTGGGGACAGAACAATGAGCAGTTCTTC. The rearrangement joins TRBV6-5 to TRBJ2-1; TRBD1 matches at 7 bases. The germline CDR1 and CDR2 sequences are MNHEY and SVGAGI. J gave up 5 bases and V 4 bases, and 2 bases lay outside the gene matches. The CDR3 sequence is 13 residues long.

The J gene is TRBJ1-5, the V gene TRBV28, with 11 bases fitting TRBD1. CDR1 and CDR2 (germline): MDHEN, SYDVKM. J was trimmed by 9 bases and V by 4 bases; bases with no gene match: 2. The length of the CDR3 is 13 residues. The CDR3 sequence: CASSWDRGRPQHF. The CDR3 coding sequence is TGTGCCAGCAGTTGGGACAGGGGGAGGCCCCAGCATTTT.

V and J are TRBV19 and TRBJ1-2; D not certain. With 8 bases removed from V and 7 bases from J, the gap between germline ends came to 17 bases. CDR3 length equals 13 residues. In germline, CDR1 is LNHDA, CDR2 SQIVND (reference sequence). This chain's CDR3 is CASAGVGWSGYTF. The CDR3 bases are TGTGCCAGTGCCGGGGTCGGCTGGTCTGGCTACACCTTC.

The rearrangement joins TRBV5-1 to TRBJ2-3, with TRBD2 matching 11 bases. V trimming: 5 bases; J trimming: 6 bases; junction bases outside the gene matches: 8. The CDR3 contains 15 residues. Germline V gene sequence: CDR1 SGHRS, CDR2 YFSETQ. Written as DNA, the CDR3 is TGCGCCAGCAGGAGAGTAGCGGGAGGGCCGGATACGCAGTATTTT. Translated: CASRRVAGGPDTQYF.

Notes on this clone: The sample has other DNA sequences that encode this CDR3 too. The gene calls are TRBV6-5 and TRBJ2-7; D gene ambiguous. This CDR3 comprises 11 residues. The V end lost 4 bases, the J end lost 2 bases, and 3 bases lay between the germline ends. The germline gives CDR1 MNHEY, CDR2 SVGAGI. In nucleotides, the CDR3 is TGTGCCAGCAGTTCAACCTACGAGCAGTACTTC. It encodes CASSSTYEQYF.

The rearrangement links TRBV5-4 to TRBJ2-7, with 7 nucleotides matching TRBD2. CDR1 is SGHNT, CDR2 YYREEE, per germline (reference sequence). V dropped 4 bases and J dropped 6; count of bases not matched to a gene: 10. The CDR3 consists of 14 residues. CDR3 nucleotides: TGTGCCAGCAGCCGATTGGGGGAGGGGCGCGAGCAGTACTTC. It is translated as CASSRLGEGREQYF.